A single sample is the source of the 31 T cell receptor beta chains below, sequenced in a study of blood T cells in healthy people across ages. PCR was performed a second time for about 7 to 12 cycles using a sample-barcoded 5' primer and a J-beta primer mix. A single record per CDR3 protein comes from TCRdb applying MiXCR to the 5' RACE reads. The sample includes 590,000 or so distinct CDR3 sequences, approximately 30% of them seen just once. The material sequenced was blood. These TCRs come from a woman over 75 in good health.

In this sample, this clonotype turned up a few times. A much larger clone sits a single nucleotide away, making a read error possible. The chain employs TRBV5-1 and TRBJ2-5; D may be TRBD2 (6 bases). Germline values: CDR1 SGHRS, CDR2 YFSETQ. CDR3 length: 16 amino acids. Trimming shortened V by 0 bases and J by 2 bases, and 14 bases separated the two germline ends. CDR3 DNA sequence: TGCGCCAGCAGCTTGGGGAGGGCAGAAGGTCAAGAGACCCAGTACTTC. Protein sequence: CASSLGRAEGQETQYF.

This clonotype was recorded at least ten times. This chain connects TRBV20-1 to TRBJ2-3, with TRBD1 matching 7 bases. The CDR3 covers 16 residues. Germline V CDR1 and CDR2: DFQATT, SNEGSKA (reference sequence). The ends lost 4 bases at V and 2 bases at J; junction bases unmatched: 12. CDR3 nucleotide sequence: TGCAGTGCTACCCAACCGGGACAGCGTCACACAGATACGCAGTATTTT. Protein: CSATQPGQRHTDTQYF.

In its sample, this clonotype was seen many times. The V call is TRBV3-1, the J call TRBJ1-4; 9 bases are shared with TRBD1. Losses at the gene ends were 5 bases for V and 8 bases for J; bases not matched to a gene: 6. The germline V gene encodes CDR1 LGHDT and CDR2 YNNKEL (reference sequence). The CDR3 runs to 14 residues. CDR3 in amino acids: CASSLQGAREKLFF. CDR3 nucleotide sequence: TGTGCCAGCAGCTTACAGGGGGCGCGAGAAAAACTGTTTTTT.

This chain connects TRBV6-2 or TRBV6-3 to TRBJ1-6; no clear D. Trimming shortened V by 7 bases and J by 0 bases, and 10 bases separated the two germline ends. Per germline, CDR1 MNHEY and CDR2 SVGEGT. The CDR3 contains 15 residues. The CDR3 DNA sequence: TGTGCCAGCAAGGAAGACGGCTCCTATAATTCACCCCTCCACTTT. This translates into CASKEDGSYNSPLHF.

At least ten counts were recorded for this clonotype. The V gene is TRBV2, the J gene TRBJ2-7, with D possibly TRBD1 on 6 matching bases. This CDR3 is built from 15 residues. The V end was cut by 2 bases, the J end by 2 bases, with 13 bases between. The germline gives CDR1 SNHLY, CDR2 FYNNEI. This chain's CDR3 is CASSEPRQGPYEQYF. The CDR3 nucleotides are TGTGCCAGCAGTGAACCCCGTCAGGGGCCCTACGAGCAGTACTTC.

A note on this clonotype: Just one base apart from a much larger clone, this may be a read error. The rearrangement links TRBV5-1 to TRBJ2-1; D possibly matches TRBD1 or TRBD2 (6 bases each). The end of the DNA aligns better with TRBJ2-7, so the J call may be wrong. The CDR3 loop spans 13 amino acids. Germline values: CDR1 SGHRS, CDR2 YFSETQ. CDR3: CASKEGDYNEQYF. CDR3 sequence (DNA): TGCGCCAGCAAGGAGGGGGATTACAATGAGCAGTACTTC.

This clonotype was counted many times. The rearrangement links TRBV27 to TRBJ1-2, with D uncertain. Between the trimmed V and J ends, which lost 0 bases and 8 bases, there was a span of 13 bases. This CDR3 contains 14 residues. The germline gives CDR1 MNHEY, CDR2 SMNVEV (reference sequence). CDR3 loop: CASSLSYRGGGYTF. The CDR3 nucleotides read TGTGCCAGCAGTTTATCTTATCGGGGAGGAGGCTACACCTTC.

Concerning this clonotype itself: This sequence may be a read error, since a much larger clone differs from it by one base. V usage is TRBV6-5 and J usage is TRBJ1-1; 10 nucleotides line up with TRBD1. Trimming took 8 bases from V and 7 from J; bases not matched to a gene: 4. CDR1 is MNHEY and CDR2 is SVGAGI in the germline V gene. The CDR3 length is 12 residues. The CDR3 region is CASGRTGGEAFF. The CDR3, as DNA: TGTGCCAGCGGTCGGACAGGGGGTGAAGCTTTCTTT.

This clonotype appeared a few times. V is TRBV5-5 and J is TRBJ1-1, with D unresolved. Germline V gene lookup returns CDR1 SGHKS and CDR2 YYEKEE (reference sequence). The CDR3 consists of 14 residues. Trimming stripped 3 bases from V and 2 bases from J, with 11 bases between. The DNA for the CDR3 is TGTGCCAGCAGCTCAGGACCCCTAAACACTGAAGCTTTCTTT. Its protein is CASSSGPLNTEAFF.

This CDR3 is CASSLYIGSQETQYF. As DNA, the CDR3 is TGCGCCAGCAGCTTATATATAGGGAGTCAAGAGACCCAGTACTTC. The chain is built from TRBV5-1 and TRBJ2-5; tentative D call: TRBD2 (5 bases). Germline CDR1 is SGHRS and CDR2 is YFSETQ. This CDR3 is 15 amino acids long. Trimming pared 2 bases from V and 2 bases from J, leaving 13 bases between.

This clonotype has only a few counts. CDR3 protein: CASTMGHGTGELFF. For the CDR3, the DNA is TGTGCCAGCACGATGGGGCATGGGACCGGGGAGCTGTTTTTT. The V and J genes are TRBV7-3 and TRBJ2-2; D is possibly TRBD1 (5 bases). The CDR3 sequence is 14 residues long. V was clipped by 7 bases and J by 5 bases, with 14 bases between them. Germline assignment: CDR1 SGHTA and CDR2 FQGTGA. Full variable domain (rest looked up from reference TRBV7-3 and TRBJ2-2): GAGVSQTPSNKVTEKGKYVELRCDPISGHTALYWYRQSLGQGPEFLIYFQGTGAADDSGLPNDRFFAVRPEGSVSTLKIQRTERGDSAVYLCASTMGHGTGELFFGEGSRLTVL.

This clonotype has a count of ten or more. The chain uses TRBV7-9 and TRBJ2-3; D remains unclear. Deletions cut 6 bases from V and 6 bases from J, with 10 bases between. Germline V gene sequence: CDR1 SEHNR, CDR2 FQNEAQ (reference sequence). The CDR3 sequence is 12 residues long. The CDR3 DNA sequence: TGTGCCAGCAGGTTTGTCGGTGATACGCAGTATTTT. Translating gives CASRFVGDTQYF. Full variable domain (rest looked up from reference TRBV7-9 and TRBJ2-3): DTGVSQNPRHKITKRGQNVTFRCDPISEHNRLYWYRQTLGQGPEFLTYFQNEAQLEKSRLLSDRFSAERPKGSFSTLEIQRTEQGDSAMYLCASRFVGDTQYFGPGTRLTVL.

In this sample, this clonotype turned up a few times. This may be a read error: a much more frequent sequence differs by one nucleotide. The J gene is TRBJ2-7, the V gene TRBV20-1; the D is unclear. Germline CDR1 is DFQATT and CDR2 is SNEGSKA (reference sequence). The V gene lost 0 bases and the J gene lost 7 bases, with 19 bases spanning the gap. The CDR3 contains 15 residues. In DNA form, the CDR3 reads TGCAGTGCTAGAGATCGGAAAGCCTCCTACAATGAGCAGTACTTC. This encodes CSARDRKASYNEQYF.

Of note for this clonotype: With a much larger clone just one base away, this may be a read error. The chain carries TRBV15 and TRBJ2-5; 10 nucleotides agree with TRBD2. The V segment lost 0 bases and the J segment 11 bases; nucleotides outside the gene matches: 12. The CDR3 length is 16 residues. CDR1 LNHNV and CDR2 YYDKDF come from the germline V gene (reference sequence). CDR3 bases: TGTGCCACCAGCAGAGACCGACTAGCGGGCTACAATGAGCAGTACTTC. It encodes CATSRDRLAGYNEQYF.

This clonotype has at least ten counts. The chain links TRBV20-1 to TRBJ2-3, with 7 nucleotides matching TRBD1. Germline assignment: CDR1 DFQATT and CDR2 SNEGSKA (reference sequence). The CDR3 totals 16 residues. V shed 2 bases and J 4 bases; nucleotides not matched to a gene: 12. The CDR3 DNA reads as TGCAGTGCTAGATCCCCTGAGACAGGGTGGGCAGATACGCAGTATTTT. This codes for CSARSPETGWADTQYF.

This clonotype showed up many times. This rearrangement joins TRBV4-2 to TRBJ2-1; 7 nucleotides match TRBD2. The CDR3 loop spans 14 amino acids. Germline V gives CDR1 LGHNA, CDR2 YNFKEQ. J was trimmed by 4 bases and V by 2 bases; bases with no gene match: 2. The DNA of the CDR3 is TGTGCCAGCAGCCAACTAGCGGCTTACAATGAGCAGTTCTTC. Residues: CASSQLAAYNEQFF.

The sample holds a few counts of this clonotype. This may be a read error: a much more frequent sequence differs by one nucleotide. This chain uses TRBV7-9 with TRBJ2-5, with D tentatively TRBD2 (6 bases). Trimming took off 4 bases at V and 11 bases at J, with 26 bases between the two ends. Looked up from germline, CDR1 is SEHNR and CDR2 is FQNEAQ (reference sequence). The length of the CDR3 is 16 residues. CDR3 residues: CASSSLTGREHNEQYF. The CDR3 nucleotides read TGTGCCAGCAGCTCCTTAACGGGGCGGGAACACAATGAGCAGTACTTC.

In its sample, this clonotype was seen a few times. The rearrangement links TRBV12-3 or TRBV12-4 to TRBJ1-1, with D unresolved. The CDR3 runs 11 residues. V lost 3 bases to trimming and J lost 7 bases, with 6 bases between them. The CDR3 DNA reads TGTGCCAGCAGTTTTCGGAGTGAAGCTTTCTTT. Amino acid sequence: CASSFRSEAFF.

This clonotype was seen only a few times. The chain couples TRBV6-6 to TRBJ2-3; 14 bases match TRBD2. Germline CDR1 and CDR2: MNHNY and SVGAGI (reference sequence). The CDR3 totals 17 residues. The junction had 9 bases not matched to a gene; V was cut back by 10 bases and J by 0 bases. The CDR3 nucleotides read TGTGCCACCACACCGGGACTAGCGGGGGAGAGCACAGATACGCAGTATTTT. Translation gives CATTPGLAGESTDTQYF.

This clonotype has a count of ten or more. The rearrangement joins TRBV18 to TRBJ1-1, with D possibly being TRBD1 (6 bases). This CDR3 has 15 amino acids. CDR1 KGHSH and CDR2 LQKENI come from the germline V gene. The V and J ends lost 2 bases and 0 bases respectively, with 10 bases between them. The CDR3 bases are TGTGCCAGCTCACCAATAGACAGGATGAACACTGAAGCTTTCTTT. It codes for CASSPIDRMNTEAFF.

This clonotype was observed a few times. Just one base apart from a much larger clone, this may be a read error. The rearrangement joins TRBV3-1 to TRBJ2-1, with D possibly matching TRBD2 (6 bases). Germline assignment: CDR1 LGHDT and CDR2 YNNKEL (reference sequence). V was shortened by 1 base and J by 13 bases, with 23 bases between the two germline ends. The CDR3 runs to 16 residues. The CDR3 coding sequence is TGTGCCAGCAGCCAAGGTGATGGGGGAGGCCAAGAGACCCAGTTCTTC. It translates to CASSQGDGGGQETQFF.

This clonotype occurred many times. This rearrangement joins TRBV18 to TRBJ2-7; no firm D call. The CDR3 is 12 amino acids. V was shortened by 4 bases and J by 3 bases, with 7 bases between the two germline ends. The germline V gene has CDR1 KGHSH and CDR2 LQKENI. This chain's CDR3 is CASSLSYYEQYF. Written as DNA, the CDR3 is TGTGCCAGCTCACTGTCTTACTACGAGCAGTACTTC.

The table lists this clonotype with many counts. V and J are TRBV5-1 and TRBJ2-5, with 11 nucleotides matching TRBD2. This CDR3 contains 17 residues. After removal of 0 bases from V and 2 bases from J, the junction contained 6 bases not matched to a gene. The germline CDR1 and CDR2 sequences are SGHRS and YFSETQ. The CDR3 bases are TGCGCCAGCAGCTTGGGGCTAGCGGGGGGACGGCAAGAGACCCAGTACTTC. Encoded protein: CASSLGLAGGRQETQYF.

In this sample, this clonotype turned up a few times. The J gene is TRBJ2-3, the V gene TRBV5-5, with TRBD1 identical over 9 bases. The CDR3 is made up of 19 amino acids. V dropped 2 bases and J dropped 1; count of bases not matched to a gene: 14. Germline V CDR1 and CDR2: SGHKS, YYEKEE (reference sequence). CDR3 amino acids: CASSFHRGRVGFRTDTQYF. The CDR3 nucleotides are TGTGCCAGCAGCTTCCACAGGGGGCGCGTCGGATTTCGCACAGATACGCAGTATTTT. Based on the CDR3 plus reference TRBV5-5 and TRBJ2-3, the full variable domain is DAGVTQSPTHLIKTRGQQVTLRCSPISGHKSVSWYQQVLGQGPQFIFQYYEKEERGRGNFPDRFSARQFPNYSSELNVNALLLGDSALYLCASSFHRGRVGFRTDTQYFGPGTRLTVL.

This clonotype was recorded many times. The CDR3 reads CASSYYSRGQVKNIQYF. CDR3 bases: TGTGCCAGCAGTTACTATTCGAGAGGACAAGTCAAAAACATTCAGTACTTC. The chain links TRBV6-5 to TRBJ2-4, with D tentatively TRBD1 (5 bases). CDR3 length: 17 residues. The ends were cut back, 1 base at V and 3 bases at J, with 16 bases in the middle. From germline, CDR1 is MNHEY and CDR2 SVGAGI.

This clonotype appeared many times. The V gene is TRBV7-2, the J gene TRBJ2-5; possibly TRBD1 for D (6 bases). This CDR3 has 14 residues. Germline V gives CDR1 SGHTA, CDR2 FQGNSA. V shed 5 bases and J shed 5 bases, with 15 bases lying between them. The CDR3 protein is CASSPTGLGETQYF. The CDR3 nucleotides read TGTGCCAGCAGCCCCACAGGGTTAGGGGAGACCCAGTACTTC.

V gene TRBV5-1 combines with J gene TRBJ2-4, with D possibly being TRBD2 (5 bases). Germline CDR1 and CDR2: SGHRS and YFSETQ. The CDR3 is 15 residues long. Trimming took 0 bases from V and 7 from J, leaving 14 bases between them. The CDR3 is CASSLASGLGNIQYF. The CDR3 DNA reads as TGCGCCAGCAGCTTGGCCTCGGGGTTAGGTAACATTCAGTACTTC.

At least ten counts were recorded for this clonotype. The CDR3 region has the DNA TGTGCCAGCAGCCGTGCGGGTGGCAATGAGCAGTTCTTC. This sequence encodes CASSRAGGNEQFF. V usage is TRBV7-2 and J usage is TRBJ2-1; D may be TRBD2 (5 bases). Germline CDR1 and CDR2: SGHTA and FQGNSA. The CDR3 runs to 13 residues. V was pared by 5 bases and J by 6 bases, with 11 bases between.

The gene calls are TRBV2 and TRBJ1-1; D not certain. V dropped 4 bases and J dropped 6 bases, with 15 bases sitting between them. Germline values: CDR1 SNHLY, CDR2 FYNNEI. The CDR3 runs to 14 residues. The CDR3 here is CASSVGQRTAEAFF. CDR3 nucleotide sequence: TGTGCCAGCAGTGTCGGTCAGCGGACCGCTGAAGCTTTCTTT.

This clonotype was seen a handful of times. The V gene is TRBV6-5, the J gene TRBJ2-3, with 7 bases identical to TRBD2. The CDR3 is 15 residues long. With 6 bases clipped from V and 2 bases from J, the junction kept 8 bases outside the gene matches. Germline V CDR1 and CDR2: MNHEY, SVGAGI. CDR3: CASSYSGVATDTQYF. DNA for the CDR3: TGTGCCAGCAGCTACAGCGGGGTTGCCACAGATACGCAGTATTTT.

The sample holds many counts of this clonotype. The V call is TRBV5-4, the J call TRBJ1-1; the D is unclear. Germline CDR1 reads SGHNT; CDR2 reads YYREEE (reference sequence). V gave up 3 bases and J gave up 8 bases, with 17 bases separating them. The CDR3 runs to 14 residues. The CDR3 nucleotides are TGTGCCAGCAGCTCGACGTCTGCCTTAAGGGAAGCTTTCTTT. Protein product: CASSSTSALREAFF.